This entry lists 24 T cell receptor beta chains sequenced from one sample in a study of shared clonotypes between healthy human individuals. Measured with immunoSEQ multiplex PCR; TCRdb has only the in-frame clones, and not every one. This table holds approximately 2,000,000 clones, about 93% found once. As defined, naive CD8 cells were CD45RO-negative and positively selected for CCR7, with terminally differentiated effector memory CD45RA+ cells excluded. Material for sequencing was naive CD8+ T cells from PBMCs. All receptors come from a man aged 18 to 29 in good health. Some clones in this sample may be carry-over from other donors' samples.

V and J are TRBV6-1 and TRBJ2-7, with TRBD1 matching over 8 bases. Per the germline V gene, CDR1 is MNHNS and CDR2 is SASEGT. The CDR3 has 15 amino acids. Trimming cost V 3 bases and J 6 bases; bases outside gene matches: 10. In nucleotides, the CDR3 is TGTGCCAGCAGTGATCCAGGACAGGGTCGGACCGAGCAGTACTTC. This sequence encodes CASSDPGQGRTEQYF.

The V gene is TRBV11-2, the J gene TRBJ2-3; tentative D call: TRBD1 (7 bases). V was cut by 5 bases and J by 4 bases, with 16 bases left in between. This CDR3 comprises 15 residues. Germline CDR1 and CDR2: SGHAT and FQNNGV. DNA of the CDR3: TGTGCCAGCAGCAGACGACAGGGAGGCGCAGATACGCAGTATTTT. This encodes CASSRRQGGADTQYF.

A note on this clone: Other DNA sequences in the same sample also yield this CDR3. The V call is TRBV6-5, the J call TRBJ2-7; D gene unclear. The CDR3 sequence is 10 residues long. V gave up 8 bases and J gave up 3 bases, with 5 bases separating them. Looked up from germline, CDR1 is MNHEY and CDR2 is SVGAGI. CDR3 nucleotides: TGTGCCAGCGGCGACTACGAGCAGTACTTC. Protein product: CASGDYEQYF.

The CDR3 here is CASSIAGASNTQYF. The DNA for the CDR3 is TGTGCCAGTAGTATCGCAGGGGCCTCAAATACGCAGTATTTT. The V and J genes are TRBV19 and TRBJ2-3; possible D gene TRBD1, 6 bases. Germline values: CDR1 LNHDA, CDR2 SQIVND (reference sequence). This CDR3 comprises 14 residues. Trimming took off 3 bases at V and 7 bases at J, with 14 bases between the two ends.

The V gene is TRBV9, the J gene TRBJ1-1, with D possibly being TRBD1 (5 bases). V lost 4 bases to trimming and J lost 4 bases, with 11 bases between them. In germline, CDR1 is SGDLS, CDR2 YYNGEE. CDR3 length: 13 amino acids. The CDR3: CASSPQGRTEAFF. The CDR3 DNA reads TGTGCCAGCAGCCCTCAGGGTCGCACTGAAGCTTTCTTT.

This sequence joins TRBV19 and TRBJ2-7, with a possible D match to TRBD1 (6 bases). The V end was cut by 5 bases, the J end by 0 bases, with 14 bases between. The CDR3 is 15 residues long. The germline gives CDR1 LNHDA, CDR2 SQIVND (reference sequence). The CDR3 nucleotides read TGTGCCAGTAGTCCTATAACAGGGTTCTCCTACGAGCAGTACTTC. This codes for CASSPITGFSYEQYF.

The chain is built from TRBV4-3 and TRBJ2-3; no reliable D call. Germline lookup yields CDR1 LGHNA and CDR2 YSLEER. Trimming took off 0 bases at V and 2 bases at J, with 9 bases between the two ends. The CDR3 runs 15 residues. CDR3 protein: CASSQDRTNTDTQYF. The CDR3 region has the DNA TGCGCCAGCAGCCAAGATAGAACTAACACAGATACGCAGTATTTT.

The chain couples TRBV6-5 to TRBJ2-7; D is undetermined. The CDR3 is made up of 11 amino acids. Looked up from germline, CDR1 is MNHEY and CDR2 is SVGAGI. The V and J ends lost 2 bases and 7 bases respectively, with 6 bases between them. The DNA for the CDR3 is TGTGCCAGCAGTTACACCGGGGAGCAGTACTTC. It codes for CASSYTGEQYF.

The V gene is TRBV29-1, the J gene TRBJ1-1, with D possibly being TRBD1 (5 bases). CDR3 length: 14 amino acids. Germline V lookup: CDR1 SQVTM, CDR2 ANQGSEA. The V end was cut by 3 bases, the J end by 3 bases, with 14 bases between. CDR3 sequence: CSVEGLDSHTEAFF. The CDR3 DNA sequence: TGCAGCGTTGAGGGTCTTGACAGCCACACTGAAGCTTTCTTT.

The CDR3 loop reads CASSPYPTSGRDTQYF. The CDR3 DNA sequence: TGTGCCAGCAGTCCGTACCCGACTAGCGGGAGGGATACGCAGTATTTT. The chain is built from TRBV7-9 and TRBJ2-3; 13 nucleotides line up with TRBD2. The CDR3 consists of 16 residues. The trim removed 6 bases at V and 6 bases at J, leaving 9 bases unmatched. The germline V gene encodes CDR1 SEHNR and CDR2 FQNEAQ (reference sequence).

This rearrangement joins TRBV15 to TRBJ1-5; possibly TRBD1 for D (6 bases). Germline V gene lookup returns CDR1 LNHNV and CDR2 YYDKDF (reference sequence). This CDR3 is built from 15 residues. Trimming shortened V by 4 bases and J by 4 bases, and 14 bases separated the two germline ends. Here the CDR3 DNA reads TGTGCCACCAGCACTTCGGAGCAGGGGAATCAGCCCCAGCATTTT. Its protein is CATSTSEQGNQPQHF.

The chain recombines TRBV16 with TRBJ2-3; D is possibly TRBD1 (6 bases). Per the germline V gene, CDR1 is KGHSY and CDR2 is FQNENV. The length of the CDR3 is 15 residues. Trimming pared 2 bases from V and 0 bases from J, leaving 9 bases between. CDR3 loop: CASSQRTESTDTQYF. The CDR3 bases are TGTGCCAGCAGCCAACGGACAGAAAGCACAGATACGCAGTATTTT.

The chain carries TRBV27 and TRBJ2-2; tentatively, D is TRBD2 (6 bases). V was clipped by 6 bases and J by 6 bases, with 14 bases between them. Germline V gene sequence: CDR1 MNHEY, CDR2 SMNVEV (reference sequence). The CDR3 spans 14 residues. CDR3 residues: CASRVGGGAGELFF. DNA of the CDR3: TGTGCCAGCAGGGTGGGGGGTGGAGCCGGGGAGCTGTTTTTT.

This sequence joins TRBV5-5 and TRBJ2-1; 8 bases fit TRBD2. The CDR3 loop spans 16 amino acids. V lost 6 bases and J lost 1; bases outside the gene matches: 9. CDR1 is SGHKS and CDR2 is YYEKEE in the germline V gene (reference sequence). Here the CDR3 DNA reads TGTGCCAGCAAAACGCGGGGGGACAATTCCTACAATGAGCAGTTCTTC. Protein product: CASKTRGDNSYNEQFF.

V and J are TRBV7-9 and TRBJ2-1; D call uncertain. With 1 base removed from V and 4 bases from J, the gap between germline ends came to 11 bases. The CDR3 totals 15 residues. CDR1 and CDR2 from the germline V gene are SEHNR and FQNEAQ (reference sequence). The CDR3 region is CASSLDVTLYNEQFF. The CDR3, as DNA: TGTGCCAGCAGCTTAGACGTCACCCTATACAATGAGCAGTTCTTC.

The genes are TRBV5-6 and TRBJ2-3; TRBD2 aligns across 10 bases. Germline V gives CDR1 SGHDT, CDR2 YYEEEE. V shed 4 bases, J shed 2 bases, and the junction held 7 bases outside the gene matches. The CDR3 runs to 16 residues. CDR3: CASSTGLARNTDTQYF. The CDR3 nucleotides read TGTGCCAGCAGCACGGGACTAGCGCGAAACACAGATACGCAGTATTTT.

CDR3 in amino acids: CASSPRPTYEQYF. The CDR3 nucleotides read TGCGCCAGCAGCCCGAGACCAACCTACGAGCAGTACTTC. V is TRBV5-1 and J is TRBJ2-7, with D unresolved. The germline gives CDR1 SGHRS, CDR2 YFSETQ. The V end lost 4 bases, the J end lost 2 bases, and 10 bases lay between the germline ends. The CDR3 consists of 13 residues. The complete variable domain, with remaining parts taken from reference TRBV5-1 and TRBJ2-7, reads KAGVTQTPRYLIKTRGQQVTLSCSPISGHRSVSWYQQTPGQGLQFLFEYFSETQRNKGNFPGRFSGRQFSNSRSEMNVSTLELGDSALYLCASSPRPTYEQYFGPGTRLTVT.

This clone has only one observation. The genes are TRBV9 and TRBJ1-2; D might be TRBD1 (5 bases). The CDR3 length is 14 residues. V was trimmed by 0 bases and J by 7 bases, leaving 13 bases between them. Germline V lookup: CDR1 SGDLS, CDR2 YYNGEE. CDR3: CASSVGAGIVGYTF. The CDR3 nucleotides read TGTGCCAGCAGCGTAGGTGCAGGGATAGTTGGCTACACCTTC. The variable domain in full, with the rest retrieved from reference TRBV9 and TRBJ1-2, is DSGVTQTPKHLITATGQRVTLRCSPRSGDLSVYWYQQSLDQGLQFLIQYYNGEERAKGNILERFSAQQFPDLHSELNLSSLELGDSALYFCASSVGAGIVGYTFGSGTRLTVV.

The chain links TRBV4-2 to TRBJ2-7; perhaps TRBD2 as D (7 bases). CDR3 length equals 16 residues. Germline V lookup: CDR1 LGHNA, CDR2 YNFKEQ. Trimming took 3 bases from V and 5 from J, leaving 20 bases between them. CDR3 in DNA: TGTGCCAGCAGCCAGGGAATTTGGGAGGGGGGAGACGAGCAGTACTTC. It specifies CASSQGIWEGGDEQYF.

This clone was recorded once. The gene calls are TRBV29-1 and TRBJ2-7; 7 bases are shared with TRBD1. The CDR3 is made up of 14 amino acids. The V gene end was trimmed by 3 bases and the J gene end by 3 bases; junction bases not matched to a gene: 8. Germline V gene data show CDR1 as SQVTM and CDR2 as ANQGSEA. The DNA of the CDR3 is TGCAGCGTTGATTCGGGTGCAGGGGGCTACGAGCAGTACTTC. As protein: CSVDSGAGGYEQYF.

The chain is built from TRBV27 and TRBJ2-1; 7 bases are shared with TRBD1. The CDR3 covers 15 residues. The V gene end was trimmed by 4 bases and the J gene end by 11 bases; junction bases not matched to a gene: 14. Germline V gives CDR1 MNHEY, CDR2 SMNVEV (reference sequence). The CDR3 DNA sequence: TGTGCCAGCAGTTCCGGGACAGTCAATACCCTACAGCAGTTCTTC. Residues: CASSSGTVNTLQQFF.

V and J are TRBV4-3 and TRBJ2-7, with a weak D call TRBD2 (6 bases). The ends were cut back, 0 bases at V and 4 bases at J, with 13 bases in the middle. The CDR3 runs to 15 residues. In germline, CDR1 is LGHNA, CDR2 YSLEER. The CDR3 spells CASSQDAGILYEQYF. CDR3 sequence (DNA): TGCGCCAGCAGCCAAGATGCGGGGATCCTATACGAGCAGTACTTC.

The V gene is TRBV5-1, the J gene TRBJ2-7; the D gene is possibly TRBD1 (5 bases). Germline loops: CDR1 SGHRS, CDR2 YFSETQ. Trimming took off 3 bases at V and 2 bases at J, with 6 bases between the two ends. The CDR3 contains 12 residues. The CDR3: CASSWGTYEQYF. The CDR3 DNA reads TGCGCCAGCAGCTGGGGCACCTACGAGCAGTACTTC. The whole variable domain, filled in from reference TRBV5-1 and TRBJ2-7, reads KAGVTQTPRYLIKTRGQQVTLSCSPISGHRSVSWYQQTPGQGLQFLFEYFSETQRNKGNFPGRFSGRQFSNSRSEMNVSTLELGDSALYLCASSWGTYEQYFGPGTRLTVT.

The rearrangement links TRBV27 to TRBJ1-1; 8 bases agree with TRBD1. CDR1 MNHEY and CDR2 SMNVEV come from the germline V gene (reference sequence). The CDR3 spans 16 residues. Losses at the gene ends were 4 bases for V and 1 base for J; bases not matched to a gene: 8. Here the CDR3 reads CASSSTVGTGNTEAFF. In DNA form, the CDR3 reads TGTGCCAGCAGTTCCACAGTAGGGACAGGGAACACTGAAGCTTTCTTT.